This T cell receptor (beta chain) emerged from a study of regulatory and conventional T cells in RAG deficiency. Whole-study results and caveats: Shannon entropy fell and Simpson indices rose in RAG-deficient patients. Sorted Omenn CD25-high CD127-low cells may not be bona fide Tregs. Other subsets showed approximately 10-fold reductions, but Treg unique TCR beta sequences fell 75 to 100-fold in these patients.

In regard to this clone: No antigen is known for it.

Blood CD4+ CD25-low CD127-high conventional T cells supplied the genomic DNA template. This CDR3 has 16 amino acids. The V and J ends lost 0 bases and 4 bases, in that order; junction bases with no gene match: 8. Germline V gene data show CDR1 as SQVTM and CDR2 as ANQGSEA. Libraries were prepared by immunoSEQ multiplex PCR; TCRdb keeps only in-frame clonotypes and omits some of them. The sample includes 40,000 to 55,000 clones, about 87% of them seen just once. The data were also submitted as part of a second study, on regulatory T cells. That paper adds: The primer mix had 52 TRBV and 13 TRBJ primers. In patients, unique TRB V-J pairs were restricted and V/J usage skewed, especially in Tregs.

Sequenced: CD4+ effector T cells sorted from blood. The rearrangement links TRBV29-1 to TRBJ1-1; 10 nucleotides match TRBD1. The source is a human donor in good health. CDR3 nucleotide sequence: TGCAGCGTTGAAGATCACCCGGGACAGGGGAGCACTGAAGCTTTCTTT. It yields the protein CSVEDHPGQGSTEAFF.